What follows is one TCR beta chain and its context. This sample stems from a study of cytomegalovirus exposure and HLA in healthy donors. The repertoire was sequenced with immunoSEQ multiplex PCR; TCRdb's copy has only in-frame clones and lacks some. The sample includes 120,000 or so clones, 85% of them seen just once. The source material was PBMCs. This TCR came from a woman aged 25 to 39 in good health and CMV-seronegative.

The CDR3 is CASSLDGGREQFF. The CDR3 nucleotides are TGTGCCAGCAGCTTAGACGGGGGGAGGGAGCAGTTCTTC. V usage is TRBV7-2 and J usage is TRBJ2-1; 7 positions match TRBD2. This CDR3 has 13 residues. With V trimmed by 1 base and J by 10 bases, 4 bases remained unmatched. Per germline, CDR1 SGHTA and CDR2 FQGNSA.